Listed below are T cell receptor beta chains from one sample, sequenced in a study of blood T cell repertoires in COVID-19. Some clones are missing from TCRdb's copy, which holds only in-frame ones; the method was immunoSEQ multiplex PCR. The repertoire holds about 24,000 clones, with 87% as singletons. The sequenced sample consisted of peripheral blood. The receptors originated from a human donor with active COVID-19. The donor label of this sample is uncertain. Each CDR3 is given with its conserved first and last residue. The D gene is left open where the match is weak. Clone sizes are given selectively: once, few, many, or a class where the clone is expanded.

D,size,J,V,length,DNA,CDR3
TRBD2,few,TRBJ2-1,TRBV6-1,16,TGTGCCAGCAGTGAAGAGGGTCTAGCGGGAGCGAATGAGCAGTTCTTC,CASSEEGLAGANEQFF
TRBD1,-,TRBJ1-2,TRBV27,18,TGTGCCAGCACCAGTTTGTCCAATAACAGGGGGCAGAACTATGGCTACACCTTC,CASTSLSNNRGQNYGYTF
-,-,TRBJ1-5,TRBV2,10,TGTGCCAGCAGTCGGGGGCCCCAGCATTTT,CASSRGPQHF
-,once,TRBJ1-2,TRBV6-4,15,TGTGCCAGCAGTGACTCGACCCAGGGAAGGGGTGGCTACACCTTC,CASSDSTQGRGGYTF
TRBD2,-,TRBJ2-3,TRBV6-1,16,TGTGCCAGCAGCGAACCAGCGGGGGGGCGGACAGATACGCAGTATTTT,CASSEPAGGRTDTQYF
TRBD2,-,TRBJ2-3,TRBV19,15,TGTGCCAGTAGTATCGGGGGGGTCAACACAGATACGCAGTATTTT,CASSIGGVNTDTQYF
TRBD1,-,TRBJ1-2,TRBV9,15,TGTGCCAGCAGCTCTAGACAGGGTACCAACTATGGCTACACCTTC,CASSSRQGTNYGYTF
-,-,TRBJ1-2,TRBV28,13,TGTGCCAGCAGTGGCAGGGTACCCTATGGCTACACCTTC,CASSGRVPYGYTF
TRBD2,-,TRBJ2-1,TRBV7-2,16,TGTGCCAGCAGATACTGGGGACTAGTAGATTACAATGAGCAGTTCTTC,CASRYWGLVDYNEQFF
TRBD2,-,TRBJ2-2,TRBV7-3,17,TGTGCCAGCAGCTTACGTTCGGGGGGTCCAAACACCGGGGAGCTGTTTTTT,CASSLRSGGPNTGELFF
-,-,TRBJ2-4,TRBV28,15,TGTGCCAGCAGTTCCCCCACAATAGCCAAAAACATTCAGTACTTC,CASSSPTIAKNIQYF
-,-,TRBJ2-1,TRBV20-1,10,TGCAGTGCTCAGGATATGGAGCAGTTCTTC,CSAQDMEQFF
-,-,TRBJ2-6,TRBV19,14,TGTGCCAGTACCCCCGGTTCTGGGGCCAACGTCCTGACTTTC,CASTPGSGANVLTF
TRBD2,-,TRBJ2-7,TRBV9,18,TGTGCCAGCAGCGAAGGACTAGCGGGAGGCAAATTAACCTACGAGCAGTACTTC,CASSEGLAGGKLTYEQYF
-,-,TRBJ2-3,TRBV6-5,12,TGTGCCAGCAGAACAGGCACAGATACGCAGTATTTT,CASRTGTDTQYF
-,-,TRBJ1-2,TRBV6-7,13,TGTGCCAGCAGTTATAGCCGGCGAGGTGGCTACACCTTC,CASSYSRRGGYTF
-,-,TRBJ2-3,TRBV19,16,TGTGCCAGTAGTATAGCCCCAGGGCGCTTCAGAGATACGCAGTATTTT,CASSIAPGRFRDTQYF
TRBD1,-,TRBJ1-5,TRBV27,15,TGTGCCAGCAGTTTTTCAACAGGGGGCAATCAGCCCCAGCATTTT,CASSFSTGGNQPQHF
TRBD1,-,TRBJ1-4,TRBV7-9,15,TGTGCCAGCAGCCTGGACAGGGGACGAAATGAAAAACTGTTTTTT,CASSLDRGRNEKLFF
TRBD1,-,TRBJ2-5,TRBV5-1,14,TGCGCCAGCAGCCCGGGACAGGGGATTGAGACCCAGTACTTC,CASSPGQGIETQYF
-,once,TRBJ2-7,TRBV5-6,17,TGTGCCAGCAGCAGGGGGGGCCGGCACTACCTCTCCTACGAGCAGTACTTC,CASSRGGRHYLSYEQYF
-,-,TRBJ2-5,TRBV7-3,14,TGTGCCAGCAGCAGTGACGGGGTCCAAGAGACCCAGTACTTC,CASSSDGVQETQYF
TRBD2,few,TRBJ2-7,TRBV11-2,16,TGTGCCAGCAGCTTACAGATCGGCGGGGGGGCTAGCGAGCAGTACTTC,CASSLQIGGGASEQYF
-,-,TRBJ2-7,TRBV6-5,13,TGTGCCAGCAGGCCGACAGCTTTCTACGAGCAGTACTTC,CASRPTAFYEQYF
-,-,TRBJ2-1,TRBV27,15,TGTGCCAGCATTCCGCTGGCGGGCGGCTACAATGAGCAGTTCTTC,CASIPLAGGYNEQFF
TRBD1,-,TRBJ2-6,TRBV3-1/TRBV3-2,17,TGTGCCAGCAGCCCCCGGACAGGGGGCTCTGGGGCCAACGTCCTGACTTTC,CASSPRTGGSGANVLTF
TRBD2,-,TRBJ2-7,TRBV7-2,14,TGTGCCAGCAGCTTAACGGGAGGGGCCTACGAGCAGTACTTC,CASSLTGGAYEQYF
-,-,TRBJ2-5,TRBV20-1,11,TGCAGTGCTCCGGGACAAGAGACCCAGTACTTC,CSAPGQETQYF
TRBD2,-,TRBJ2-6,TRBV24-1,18,TGTGCCACCAGTGACCGACGGACGGGGAGGGTTGGGGCCAACGTCCTGACTTTC,CATSDRRTGRVGANVLTF
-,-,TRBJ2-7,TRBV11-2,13,TGTGCCAGCAGCTTCGGTCCCCTCTACGAGCAGTACTTC,CASSFGPLYEQYF
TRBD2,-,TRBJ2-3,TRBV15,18,TGTGCCACCAGCATGTCCCGTACTAGCGGGCCCGCGTCGAGGGCGCAGTATTTT,CATSMSRTSGPASRAQYF
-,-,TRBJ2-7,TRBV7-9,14,TGTGCCAGCAGCTTGGAGACAGGATCCTACGAGCAGTACTTC,CASSLETGSYEQYF
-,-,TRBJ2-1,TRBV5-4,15,TGTGCCAGCAGCTGGGGGAACAGGGACCACAATGAGCAGTTCTTC,CASSWGNRDHNEQFF
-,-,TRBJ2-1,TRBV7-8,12,TGTGCCAGCAGCCGACCCAACTATGAGCAGTTCTTC,CASSRPNYEQFF
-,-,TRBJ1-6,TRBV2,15,TGTGCCAGCAGGCCCACCTACGGAGGGGCAGGGACTCTCCACTTT,CASRPTYGGAGTLHF
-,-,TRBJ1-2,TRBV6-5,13,TGTGCCAGCAGCCCAGGACAGCTGGGTGGCTACACCTTC,CASSPGQLGGYTF
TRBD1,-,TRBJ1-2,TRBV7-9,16,TGTGCCAGCAGCTCGACAGGGGGCCAATCCAACTATGGCTACACCTTC,CASSSTGGQSNYGYTF
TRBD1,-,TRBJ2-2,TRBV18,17,TGTGCCAGCTCACCACAGGGGGCAGCCCCGAACACCGGGGAGCTGTTTTTT,CASSPQGAAPNTGELFF
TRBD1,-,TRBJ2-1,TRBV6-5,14,TGTGCCAGCAGGGGACAGGCTACCTACAATGAGCAGTTCTTC,CASRGQATYNEQFF
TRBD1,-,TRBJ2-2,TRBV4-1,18,TGCGCCAGCAGCCAAGAAGGCCCGGGGACAGGGGGTGCCGGGGAGCTGTTTTTT,CASSQEGPGTGGAGELFF
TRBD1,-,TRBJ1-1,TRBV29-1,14,TGCAGCGGAACCAGATCGACAGGGTCCACTGAAGCTTTCTTT,CSGTRSTGSTEAFF
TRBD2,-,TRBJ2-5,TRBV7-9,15,TGTGCCAGCAGCCCCGTTCTAGCGGGAACGGAGACCCAGTACTTC,CASSPVLAGTETQYF
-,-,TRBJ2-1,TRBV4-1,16,TGCGCCAGCAGCCAAGTCGATTTGGTAGCCTACAATGAGCAGTTCTTC,CASSQVDLVAYNEQFF
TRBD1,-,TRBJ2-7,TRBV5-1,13,TGCGCCAGCAGCTCAGGGGGCACCTACGAGCAGTACTTC,CASSSGGTYEQYF
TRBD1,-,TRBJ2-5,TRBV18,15,TGTGCCAGCTCACCCCGCCAGGGGGAAGGAGAGACCCAGTACTTC,CASSPRQGEGETQYF
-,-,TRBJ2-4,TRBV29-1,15,TGCAGCGTAATCGAGAGAACCCTAGCCAAAAACATTCAGTACTTC,CSVIERTLAKNIQYF
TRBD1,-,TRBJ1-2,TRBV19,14,TGTGCCAGTAGTGTCCGCCGGGACAGCTATGGCTACACCTTC,CASSVRRDSYGYTF
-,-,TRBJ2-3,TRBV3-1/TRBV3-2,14,TGTGCCAGCAGCCAAGGGCCCCACACAGATACGCAGTATTTT,CASSQGPHTDTQYF
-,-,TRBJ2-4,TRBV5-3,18,TGTGCCAGAAGCTACGCCGAGACCGGGGAACTAGCTGGGGACATTCAGTACTTC,CARSYAETGELAGDIQYF
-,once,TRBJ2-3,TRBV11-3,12,TGTGCCAGCAGCTTTGGGCATAATACGCAGTATTTT,CASSFGHNTQYF
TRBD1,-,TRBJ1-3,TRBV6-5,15,TGTGCCAGCAGTTCCCCCGGGACAGGGGGAAACACCATATATTTT,CASSSPGTGGNTIYF